This TCR beta chain derives from a study of blood T cells in healthy people across ages. They isolated at least 6 million PBMCs from each sample. Study results and limitations: Naive T cell percentage by flow cytometry tracked strongly with beta diversity. There was no known CMV status for donors, so expanded clonotype changes were possibly confounded.

The germline V gene encodes CDR1 MNHEY and CDR2 SVGAGI. The length of the CDR3 is 15 residues. V was pared by 6 bases and J by 1 base, with 7 bases of the junction left unmatched. Concerning this clonotype itself: Its antigen is currently unknown.

Then a second PCR, running roughly 7 to 11 cycles, was carried out with a sample-barcoded 5' primer and a J-beta primer mix. TCRdb independently ran MiXCR on the 5' RACE reads; one entry per CDR3 protein. The repertoire holds fewer than 1.5 million distinct CDR3 sequences, 42% seen once, with 7.9% in the top ten. The sample consisted of blood. This chain connects TRBV6-5 to TRBJ2-7; 9 bases align to TRBD2. This clonotype originated in a woman younger than 35 in good health. This CDR3 reads CASSPLAGISYEQYF. The CDR3 region has the DNA TGTGCCAGCAGCCCACTAGCGGGTATATCCTACGAGCAGTACTTC.